These 8 T cell receptor beta chains were sequenced from one sample in a study of cytomegalovirus exposure and HLA in healthy donors (dated by TCRdb to 2017 to 2019). Library preparation employed the immunoSEQ multiplex PCR assay. The multiplex PCR relied on a mix of 60 forward primers for TCR Vbeta segments and 13 reverse primers for TCR Jbeta segments. TCRdb took over this immuneACCESS table, retaining in-frame rearrangements with V and J assigned. Such tables are incomplete; in checked studies, under half of the missing clones stem from an unresolved V gene, and the remainder is unexplained. For this sample there are roughly 150,000 clones; around three quarters appear just once. Of the sample, roughly 2.1% is held by the ten largest clones. The sequenced sample was PBMCs. Source of these receptors: a middle-aged man in good health and CMV-seronegative.

The chain combines TRBV10-3 with TRBJ1-1; a weak D match, TRBD1 (6 bases). The V gene's germline CDR1 is ENHRY and CDR2 SYGVKD. The CDR3 spans 13 residues. Trimming cost V 10 bases and J 1 base, with 13 bases left between them. The CDR3 DNA reads TGTGCCACTTCAGGGACACCGAACACTGAAGCTTTCTTT. It codes for CATSGTPNTEAFF.

The CDR3 here is CASSLQLGQGSETQYF. DNA of the CDR3: TGCGCCAGCAGCTTACAACTAGGACAGGGATCGGAGACCCAGTACTTC. This rearrangement joins TRBV5-1 to TRBJ2-5, with TRBD1 matching 8 bases. The germline V gene has CDR1 SGHRS and CDR2 YFSETQ. CDR3 length: 16 amino acids. V gave up 2 bases and J gave up 5 bases; unmatched junction bases: 11.

V and J are TRBV6-5 and TRBJ2-3, with D perhaps TRBD2 (5 bases). Germline CDR1 MNHEY, CDR2 SVGAGI. The V gene lost 3 bases and the J gene lost 2 bases, with 12 bases spanning the gap. The CDR3 spans 15 residues. The CDR3 bases are TGTGCCAGCAGTTATGGGGAGCGGAACACAGATACGCAGTATTTT. It codes for CASSYGERNTDTQYF.

V and J are TRBV30 and TRBJ2-7; tentative D call: TRBD2 (6 bases). Trimming removed 2 bases at V and 5 bases at J, with 13 bases between. CDR1 and CDR2 from the germline V gene are GTSNPN and SVGIG (reference sequence). CDR3 length equals 13 residues. CDR3 residues: CAWSPTRSHEQYF. The CDR3 DNA is TGTGCCTGGAGTCCGACTAGATCCCACGAGCAGTACTTC.

The chain uses TRBV7-7 and TRBJ2-1; the D gene is possibly TRBD2 (5 bases). Per the germline V gene, CDR1 is SSHAT and CDR2 is FNYEAQ (reference sequence). This CDR3 spans 17 amino acids. V was clipped by 1 base and J by 0 bases, with 13 bases between them. The CDR3 DNA reads TGTGCCAGCAGCTTAGGGGTAGGGAGAAGCTCCTACAATGAGCAGTTCTTC. Amino acids: CASSLGVGRSSYNEQFF.

This clone was seen a handful of times. J is TRBJ2-1 and V is TRBV28; 9 nucleotides match TRBD1. The CDR3 is made up of 15 amino acids. V trimming: 4 bases; J trimming: 8 bases; junction bases outside the gene matches: 9. Germline V gene lookup returns CDR1 MDHEN and CDR2 SYDVKM. DNA of the CDR3: TGTGCCAGCAGTTCCCGGGACAGGGTGACAGATGAGCAGTTCTTC. The encoded protein is CASSSRDRVTDEQFF.

The gene calls are TRBV15 and TRBJ1-2; D may be TRBD1 (6 bases). The V and J ends lost 6 bases and 5 bases respectively, with 16 bases between them. CDR3 length equals 14 residues. In germline, CDR1 is LNHNV, CDR2 YYDKDF (reference sequence). The CDR3 sequence is CATRGQGSKYGYTF. CDR3 coding DNA: TGTGCCACCAGGGGGCAGGGGAGCAAATATGGCTACACCTTC.

The genes are TRBV19 and TRBJ2-3; TRBD2 aligns across 9 bases. CDR3 length: 18 amino acids. Germline CDR1 reads LNHDA; CDR2 reads SQIVND (reference sequence). V shed 7 bases and J 2 bases; nucleotides not matched to a gene: 16. The CDR3 coding sequence is TGTGCCAGTACCCCTGGTAGCGGGGGCCCCTCTAACACAGATACGCAGTATTTT. This translates into CASTPGSGGPSNTDTQYF.